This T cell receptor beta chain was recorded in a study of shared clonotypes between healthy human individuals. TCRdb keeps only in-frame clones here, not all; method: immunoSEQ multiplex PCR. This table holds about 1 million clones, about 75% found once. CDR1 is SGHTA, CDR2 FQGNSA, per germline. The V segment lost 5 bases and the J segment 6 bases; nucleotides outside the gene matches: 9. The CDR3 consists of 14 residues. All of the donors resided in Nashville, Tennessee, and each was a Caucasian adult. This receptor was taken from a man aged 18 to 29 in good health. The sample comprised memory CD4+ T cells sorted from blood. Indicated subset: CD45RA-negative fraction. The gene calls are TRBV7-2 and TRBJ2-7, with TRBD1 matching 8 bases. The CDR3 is CASSPRTGRGEQYF. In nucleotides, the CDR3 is TGTGCCAGCAGCCCCAGGACAGGGAGAGGCGAGCAGTACTTC.